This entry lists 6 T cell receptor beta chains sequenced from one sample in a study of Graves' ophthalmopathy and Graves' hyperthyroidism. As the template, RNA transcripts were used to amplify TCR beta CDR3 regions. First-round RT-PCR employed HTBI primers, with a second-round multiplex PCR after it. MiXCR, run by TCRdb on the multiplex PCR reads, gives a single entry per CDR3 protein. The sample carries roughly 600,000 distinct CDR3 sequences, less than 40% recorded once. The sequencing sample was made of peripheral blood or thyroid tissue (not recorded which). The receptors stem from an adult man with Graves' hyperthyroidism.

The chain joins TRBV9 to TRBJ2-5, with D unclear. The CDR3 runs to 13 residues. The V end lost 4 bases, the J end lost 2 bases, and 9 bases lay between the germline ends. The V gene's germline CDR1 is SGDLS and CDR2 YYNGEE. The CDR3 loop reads CASSQAQQETQYF. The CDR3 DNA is TGTGCCAGCAGCCAAGCACAGCAAGAGACCCAGTACTTC.

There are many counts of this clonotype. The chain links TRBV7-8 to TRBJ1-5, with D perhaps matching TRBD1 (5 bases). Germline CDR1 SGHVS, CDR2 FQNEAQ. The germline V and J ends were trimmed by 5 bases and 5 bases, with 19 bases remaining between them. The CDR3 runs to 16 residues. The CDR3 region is CASSARVPTDDQPQHF. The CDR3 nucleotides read TGTGCCAGCAGCGCAAGGGTACCGACAGATGATCAGCCCCAGCATTTT.

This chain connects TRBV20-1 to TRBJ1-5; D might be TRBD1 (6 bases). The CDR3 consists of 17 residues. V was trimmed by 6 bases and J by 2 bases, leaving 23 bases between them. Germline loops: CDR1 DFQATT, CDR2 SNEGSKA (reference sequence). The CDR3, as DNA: TGCAGTGCAGTTCGGGCAGGGGATGCGGGAGGCAATCAGCCCCAGCATTTT. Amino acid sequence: CSAVRAGDAGGNQPQHF.

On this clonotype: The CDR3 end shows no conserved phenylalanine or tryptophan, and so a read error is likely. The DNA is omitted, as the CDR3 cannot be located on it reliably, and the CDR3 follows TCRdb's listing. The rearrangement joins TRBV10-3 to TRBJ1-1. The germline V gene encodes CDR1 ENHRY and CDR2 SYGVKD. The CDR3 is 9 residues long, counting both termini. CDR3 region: CAISRVWLA.

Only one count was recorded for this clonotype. The CDR3 loop is CASSAQGSDNEQYF. The CDR3 nucleotides read TGTGCCAGCAGCGCCCAGGGGAGCGACAATGAGCAGTACTTC. V and J are TRBV7-2 and TRBJ2-7; maybe TRBD1 (6 bases). Per the germline V gene, CDR1 is SGHTA and CDR2 is FQGNSA. This CDR3 has 14 residues. V was cut by 5 bases and J by 7 bases, with 18 bases left in between.

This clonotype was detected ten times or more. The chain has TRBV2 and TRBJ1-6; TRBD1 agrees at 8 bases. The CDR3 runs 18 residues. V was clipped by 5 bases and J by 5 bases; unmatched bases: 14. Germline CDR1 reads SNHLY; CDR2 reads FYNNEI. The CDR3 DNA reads TGTGCCAGCAGTCGCACCGGGACAGGAGGCCTCAATAATTCACCCCTCCACTTT. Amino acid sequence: CASSRTGTGGLNNSPLHF.